Listed below are T cell receptor beta chains from one sample, sequenced in a study of blood T cell repertoires in COVID-19. Method: immunoSEQ multiplex PCR; TCRdb's copy keeps in-frame clones and lacks some. Of 88,000 or so clones in the sample, 75% to 90% were seen once. Sequenced: peripheral blood. The receptor source for this set is a human donor in a cohort sampled during active COVID-19. The conserved cysteine and the conserved F or W are not part of the CDR3 here. Expanded clones get a size class; other rows say once, few or many, or leave the size out.

TRBV18,.,12,ASSRGDFSYEQY
TRBV10-1,few,13,ASFNRQGGKNIQY
TRBV30,once,10,ACLPHGNIQY
TRBV7-2,.,13,ASSSPRGGNTEAF
TRBV29-1,.,12,SVKGGVGFYEQY
TRBV5-1,.,11,ASSLGSNYGYT
TRBV20-1,.,8,SATGYGYT
TRBV5-5,.,10,ASSRQNYEQY
TRBV10-3,.,10,AISPGSNEQF
TRBV5-8,.,13,ASSRPLGAGNTIY
TRBV5-6,.,12,ASSLVGNRGDYT
TRBV7-2,.,18,ASSLAALAGLRSLSYEQY
TRBV2,.,13,ASSPETALYYEQY
TRBV28,.,10,ASSSRNQPQH
TRBV20-1,.,9,SASARGGAF
TRBV5-4,.,12,ASSFQGTEQWQY
TRBV27,.,13,ASSALRQVDNEQF
TRBV18,.,14,ASSPPNPTGSSPLH
TRBV19,.,8,ASGNYEQY
TRBV28,.,13,ASSPDRGRGEKLF
TRBV18,.,12,ASSPGLAENTQY